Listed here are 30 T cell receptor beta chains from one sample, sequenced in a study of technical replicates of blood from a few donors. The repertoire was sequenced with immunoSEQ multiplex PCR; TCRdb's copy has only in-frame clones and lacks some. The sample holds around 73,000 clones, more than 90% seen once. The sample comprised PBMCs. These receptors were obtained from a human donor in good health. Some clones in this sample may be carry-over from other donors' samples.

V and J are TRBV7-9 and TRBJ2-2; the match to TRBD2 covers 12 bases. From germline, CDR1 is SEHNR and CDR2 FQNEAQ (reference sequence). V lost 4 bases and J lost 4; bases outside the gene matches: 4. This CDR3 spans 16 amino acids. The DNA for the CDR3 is TGTGCCAGCAGCTCCTCTAGCGGGGGGGGCACCGGGGAGCTGTTTTTT. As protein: CASSSSSGGGTGELFF. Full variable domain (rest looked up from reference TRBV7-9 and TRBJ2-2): DTGVSQNPRHKITKRGQNVTFRCDPISEHNRLYWYRQTLGQGPEFLTYFQNEAQLEKSRLLSDRFSAERPKGSFSTLEIQRTEQGDSAMYLCASSSSSGGGTGELFFGEGSRLTVL.

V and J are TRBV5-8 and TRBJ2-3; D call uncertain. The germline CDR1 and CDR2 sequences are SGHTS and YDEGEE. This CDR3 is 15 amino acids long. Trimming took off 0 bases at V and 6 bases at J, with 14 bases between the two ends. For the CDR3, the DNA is TGTGCCAGCAGCTTGGCCGGTTCGCCGCGGGATACGCAGTATTTT. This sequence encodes CASSLAGSPRDTQYF.

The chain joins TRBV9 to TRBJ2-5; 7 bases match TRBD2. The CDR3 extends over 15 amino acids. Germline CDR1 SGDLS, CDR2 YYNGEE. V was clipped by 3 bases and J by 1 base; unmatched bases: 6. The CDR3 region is CASSGGGRFQETQYF. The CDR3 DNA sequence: TGTGCCAGCAGCGGGGGGGGGAGGTTCCAAGAGACCCAGTACTTC.

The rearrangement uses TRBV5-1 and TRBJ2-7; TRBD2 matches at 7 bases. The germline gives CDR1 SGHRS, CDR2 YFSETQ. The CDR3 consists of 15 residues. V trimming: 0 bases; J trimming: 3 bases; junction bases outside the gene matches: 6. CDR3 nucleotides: TGCGCCAGCAGCTTGGATGGCGGGAGTCTCTACGAGCAGTACTTC. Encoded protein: CASSLDGGSLYEQYF.

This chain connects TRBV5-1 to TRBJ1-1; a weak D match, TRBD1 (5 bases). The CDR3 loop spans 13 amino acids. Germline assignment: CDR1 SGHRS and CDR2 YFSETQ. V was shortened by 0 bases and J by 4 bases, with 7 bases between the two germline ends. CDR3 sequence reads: CASSLAGPTEAFF. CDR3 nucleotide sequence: TGCGCCAGCAGCTTGGCAGGGCCCACTGAAGCTTTCTTT.

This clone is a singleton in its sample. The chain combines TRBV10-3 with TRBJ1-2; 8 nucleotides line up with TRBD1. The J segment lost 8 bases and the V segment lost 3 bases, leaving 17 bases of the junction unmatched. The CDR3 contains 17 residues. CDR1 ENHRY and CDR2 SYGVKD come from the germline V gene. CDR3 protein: CAISDASNDRGGRGYTF. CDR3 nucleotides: TGTGCCATCAGTGACGCAAGTAATGACAGGGGAGGAAGGGGCTACACCTTC.

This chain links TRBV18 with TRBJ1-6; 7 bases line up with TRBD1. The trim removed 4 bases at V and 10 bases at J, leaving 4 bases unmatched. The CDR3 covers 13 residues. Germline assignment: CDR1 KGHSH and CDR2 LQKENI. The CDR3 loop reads CASSQGAGSPLHF. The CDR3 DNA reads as TGTGCCAGCTCACAGGGGGCGGGATCACCCCTCCACTTT.

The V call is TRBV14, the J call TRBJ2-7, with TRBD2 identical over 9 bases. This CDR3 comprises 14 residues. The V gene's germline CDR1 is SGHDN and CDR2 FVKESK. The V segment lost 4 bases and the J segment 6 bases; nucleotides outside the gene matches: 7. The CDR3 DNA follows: TGTGCCAGCAGCCCCGCGGGCGGGAGGGGCGAGCAGTACTTC. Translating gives CASSPAGGRGEQYF.

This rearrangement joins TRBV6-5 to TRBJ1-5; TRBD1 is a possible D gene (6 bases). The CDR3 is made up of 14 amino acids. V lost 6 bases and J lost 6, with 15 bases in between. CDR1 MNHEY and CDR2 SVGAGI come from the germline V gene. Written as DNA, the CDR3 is TGTGCCAGCAGCGCCGGGGGGCGGGCTCAGCCCCAGCATTTT. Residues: CASSAGGRAQPQHF.

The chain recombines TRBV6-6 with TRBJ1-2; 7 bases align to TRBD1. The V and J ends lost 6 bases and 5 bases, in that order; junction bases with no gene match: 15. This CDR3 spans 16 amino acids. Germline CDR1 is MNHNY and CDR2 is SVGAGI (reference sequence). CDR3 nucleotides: TGTGCCAGCAGGAACTCCACAGGGGCGAGAAGTTATGGCTACACCTTC. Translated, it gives CASRNSTGARSYGYTF.

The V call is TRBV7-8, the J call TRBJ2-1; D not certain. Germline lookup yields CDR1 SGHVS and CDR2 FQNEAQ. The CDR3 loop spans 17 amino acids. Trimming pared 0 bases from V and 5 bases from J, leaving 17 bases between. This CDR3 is CASSLALYESFNNEQFF. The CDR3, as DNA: TGTGCCAGCAGCTTAGCGTTGTATGAGAGTTTTAACAATGAGCAGTTCTTC.

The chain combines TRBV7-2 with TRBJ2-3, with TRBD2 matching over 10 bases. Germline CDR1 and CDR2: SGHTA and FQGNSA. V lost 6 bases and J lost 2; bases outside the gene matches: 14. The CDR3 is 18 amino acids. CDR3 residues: CASRKRVPSGGATDTQYF. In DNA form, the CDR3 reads TGTGCCAGCAGGAAAAGGGTCCCTAGCGGGGGAGCCACAGATACGCAGTATTTT.

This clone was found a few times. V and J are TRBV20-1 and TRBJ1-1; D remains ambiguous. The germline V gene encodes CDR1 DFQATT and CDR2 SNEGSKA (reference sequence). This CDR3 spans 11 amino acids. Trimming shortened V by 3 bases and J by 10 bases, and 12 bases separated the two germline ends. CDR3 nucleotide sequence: TGCAGTGCTAGTGAAACTTCTCCAGCTTTCTTT. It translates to CSASETSPAFF.

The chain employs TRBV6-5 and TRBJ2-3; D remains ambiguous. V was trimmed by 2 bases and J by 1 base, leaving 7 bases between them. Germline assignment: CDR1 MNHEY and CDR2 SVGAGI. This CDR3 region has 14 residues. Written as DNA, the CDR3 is TGTGCCAGCAGTTACCGTCGGGGCACAGATACGCAGTATTTT. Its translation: CASSYRRGTDTQYF.

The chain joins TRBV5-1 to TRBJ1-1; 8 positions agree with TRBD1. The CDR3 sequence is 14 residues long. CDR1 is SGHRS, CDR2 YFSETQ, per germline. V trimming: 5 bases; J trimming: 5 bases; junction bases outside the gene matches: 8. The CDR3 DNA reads TGCGCCAGCAGACAGGGGGGTTCGGGAACTGAAGCTTTCTTT. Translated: CASRQGGSGTEAFF. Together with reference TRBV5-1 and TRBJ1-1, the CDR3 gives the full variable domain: KAGVTQTPRYLIKTRGQQVTLSCSPISGHRSVSWYQQTPGQGLQFLFEYFSETQRNKGNFPGRFSGRQFSNSRSEMNVSTLELGDSALYLCASRQGGSGTEAFFGQGTRLTVV.

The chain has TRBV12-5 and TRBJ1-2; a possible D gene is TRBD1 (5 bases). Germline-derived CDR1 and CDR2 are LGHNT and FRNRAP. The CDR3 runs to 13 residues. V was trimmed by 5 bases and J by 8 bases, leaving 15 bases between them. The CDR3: CASGAQTVTGYTF. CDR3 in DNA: TGTGCTAGTGGTGCCCAGACAGTGACCGGCTACACCTTC.

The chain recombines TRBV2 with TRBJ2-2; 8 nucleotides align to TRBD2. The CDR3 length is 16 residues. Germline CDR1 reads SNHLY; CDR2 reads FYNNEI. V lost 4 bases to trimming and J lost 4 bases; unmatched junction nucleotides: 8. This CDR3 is CASSAGLGGGTGELFF. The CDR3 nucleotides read TGTGCCAGCAGTGCGGGACTAGGGGGGGGCACCGGGGAGCTGTTTTTT.

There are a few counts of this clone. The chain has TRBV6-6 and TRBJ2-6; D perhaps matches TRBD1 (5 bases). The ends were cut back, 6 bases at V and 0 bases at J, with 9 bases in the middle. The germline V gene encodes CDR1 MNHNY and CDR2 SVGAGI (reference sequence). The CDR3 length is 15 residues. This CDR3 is CASRQGSSGANVLTF. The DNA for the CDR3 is TGTGCCAGCAGGCAGGGAAGCTCTGGGGCCAACGTCCTGACTTTC.

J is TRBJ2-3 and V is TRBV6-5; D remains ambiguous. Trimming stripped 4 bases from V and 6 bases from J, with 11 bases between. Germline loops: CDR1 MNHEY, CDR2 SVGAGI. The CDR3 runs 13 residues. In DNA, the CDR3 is TGTGCCAGCAGTTTAGCCCCCGCTGATACGCAGTATTTT. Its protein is CASSLAPADTQYF.

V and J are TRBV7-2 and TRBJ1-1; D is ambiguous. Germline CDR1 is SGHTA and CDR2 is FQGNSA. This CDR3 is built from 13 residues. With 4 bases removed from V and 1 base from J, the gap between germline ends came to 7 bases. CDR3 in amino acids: CASSSNKNTEAFF. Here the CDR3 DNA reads TGTGCCAGCAGCTCCAACAAGAACACTGAAGCTTTCTTT. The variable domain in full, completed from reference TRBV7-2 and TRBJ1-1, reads GAGVSQSPSNKVTEKGKDVELRCDPISGHTALYWYRQSLGQGLEFLIYFQGNSAPDKSGLPSDRFSAERTGGSVSTLTIQRTQQEDSAVYLCASSSNKNTEAFFGQGTRLTVV.

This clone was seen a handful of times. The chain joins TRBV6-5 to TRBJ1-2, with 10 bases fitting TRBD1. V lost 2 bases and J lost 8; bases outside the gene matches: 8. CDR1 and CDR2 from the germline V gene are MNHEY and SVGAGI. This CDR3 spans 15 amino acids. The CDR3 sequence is CASSYLTGGLKGYTF. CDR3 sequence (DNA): TGTGCCAGCAGTTACCTGACAGGGGGCCTGAAGGGCTACACCTTC.

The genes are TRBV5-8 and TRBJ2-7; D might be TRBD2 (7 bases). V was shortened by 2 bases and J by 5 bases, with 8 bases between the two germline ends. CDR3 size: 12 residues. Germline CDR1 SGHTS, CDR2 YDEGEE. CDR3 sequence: CASSLGGDEQYF. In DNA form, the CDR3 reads TGTGCCAGCAGCTTAGGGGGGGACGAGCAGTACTTC. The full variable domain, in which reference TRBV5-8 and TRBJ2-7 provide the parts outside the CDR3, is EAGVTQSPTHLIKTRGQQATLRCSPISGHTSVYWYQQALGLGLQFLLWYDEGEERNRGNFPPRFSGRQFPNYSSELNVNALELEDSALYLCASSLGGDEQYFGPGTRLTVT.

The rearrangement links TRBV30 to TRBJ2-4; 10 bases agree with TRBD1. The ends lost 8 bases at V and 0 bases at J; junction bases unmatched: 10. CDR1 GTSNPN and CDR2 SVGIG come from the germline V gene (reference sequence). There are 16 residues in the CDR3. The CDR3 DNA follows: TGTGCCACCGATCCGGGACAGGGGATAGCCAAAAACATTCAGTACTTC. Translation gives CATDPGQGIAKNIQYF.

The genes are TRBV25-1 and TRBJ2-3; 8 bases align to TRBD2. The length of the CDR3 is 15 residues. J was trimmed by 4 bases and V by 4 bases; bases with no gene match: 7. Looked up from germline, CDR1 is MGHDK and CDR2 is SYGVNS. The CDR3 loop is CASSVERERADTQYF. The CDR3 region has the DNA TGTGCCAGCAGTGTGGAGCGGGAGCGCGCAGATACGCAGTATTTT. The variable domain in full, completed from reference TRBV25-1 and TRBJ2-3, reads EADIYQTPRYLVIGTGKKITLECSQTMGHDKMYWYQQDPGMELHLIHYSYGVNSTEKGDLSSESTVSRIRTEHFPLTLESARPSHTSQYLCASSVERERADTQYFGPGTRLTVL.

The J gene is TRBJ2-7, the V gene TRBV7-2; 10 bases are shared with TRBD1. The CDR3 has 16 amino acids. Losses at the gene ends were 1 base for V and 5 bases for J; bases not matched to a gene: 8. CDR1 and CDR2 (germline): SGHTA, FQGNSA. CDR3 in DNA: TGTGCCAGCAGCTTAGAGGGGACAGGGGCTCGGAACGAGCAGTACTTC. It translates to CASSLEGTGARNEQYF. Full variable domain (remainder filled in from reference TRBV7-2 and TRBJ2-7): GAGVSQSPSNKVTEKGKDVELRCDPISGHTALYWYRQSLGQGLEFLIYFQGNSAPDKSGLPSDRFSAERTGGSVSTLTIQRTQQEDSAVYLCASSLEGTGARNEQYFGPGTRLTVT.

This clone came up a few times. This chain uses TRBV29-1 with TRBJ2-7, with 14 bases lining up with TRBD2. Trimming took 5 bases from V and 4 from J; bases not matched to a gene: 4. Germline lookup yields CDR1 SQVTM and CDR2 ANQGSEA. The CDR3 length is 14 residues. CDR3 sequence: CSVRGTSGSYEQYF. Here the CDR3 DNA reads TGCAGCGTTCGCGGGACTAGCGGGAGTTACGAGCAGTACTTC.

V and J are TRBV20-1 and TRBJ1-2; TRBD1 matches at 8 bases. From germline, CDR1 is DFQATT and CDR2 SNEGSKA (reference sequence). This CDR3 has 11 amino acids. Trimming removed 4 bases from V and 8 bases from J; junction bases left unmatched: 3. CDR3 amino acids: CSAIDRGGYTF. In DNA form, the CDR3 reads TGCAGTGCTATCGACAGGGGAGGCTACACCTTC.

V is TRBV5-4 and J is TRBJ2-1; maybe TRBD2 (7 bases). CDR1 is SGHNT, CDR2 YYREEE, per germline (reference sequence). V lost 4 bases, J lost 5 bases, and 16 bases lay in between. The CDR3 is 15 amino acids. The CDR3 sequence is CASSLGGLGNNEQFF. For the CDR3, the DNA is TGTGCCAGCAGCCTGGGGGGGCTAGGAAACAATGAGCAGTTCTTC.

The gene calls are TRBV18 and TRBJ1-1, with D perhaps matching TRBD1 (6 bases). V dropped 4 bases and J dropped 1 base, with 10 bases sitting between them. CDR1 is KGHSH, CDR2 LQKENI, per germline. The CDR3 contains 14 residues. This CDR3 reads CASSRTERNTEAFF. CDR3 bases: TGTGCCAGCTCACGGACAGAAAGGAACACTGAAGCTTTCTTT.

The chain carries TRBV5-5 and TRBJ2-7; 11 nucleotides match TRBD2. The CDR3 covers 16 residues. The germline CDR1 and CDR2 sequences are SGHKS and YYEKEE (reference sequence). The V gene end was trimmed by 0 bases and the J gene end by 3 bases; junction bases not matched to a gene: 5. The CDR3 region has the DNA TGTGCCAGCAGCTTGGTTCCCACTAGCGGGGGCTACGAGCAGTACTTC. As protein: CASSLVPTSGGYEQYF. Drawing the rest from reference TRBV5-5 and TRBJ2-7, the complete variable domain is DAGVTQSPTHLIKTRGQQVTLRCSPISGHKSVSWYQQVLGQGPQFIFQYYEKEERGRGNFPDRFSARQFPNYSSELNVNALLLGDSALYLCASSLVPTSGGYEQYFGPGTRLTVT.